The 10 T cell receptor beta chains below were found in one sample sequenced in a study of cytotoxic CD8 clonotypes in ibrutinib-treated CLL. Assay: immunoSEQ multiplex PCR; the TCRdb copy retains only in-frame clones and omits some. The table lists 15,000 or so clones, 75% to 85% of them singletons, with about 17% in the top ten. The source material was PBMCs, sampled before ibrutinib treatment. Source of these receptors: a human donor with chronic lymphocytic leukemia.

Comment on this clone: One end of the junction is discordant with germline, which a read error may explain. The V gene is TRBV7-7, the J gene TRBJ2-3; 9 bases align to TRBD2. Germline V lookup: CDR1 SSHAT, CDR2 FNYEAQ (reference sequence). CDR3 size: 15 residues. The DNA of the CDR3 is TGTGCTAGCAGCTTGGCGGGAGGGCCGGCAGATACGCAGTATTTT. It yields the protein CASSLAGGPADTQYF.

V is TRBV5-1 and J is TRBJ1-5; maybe TRBD1 (5 bases). Germline V CDR1 and CDR2: SGHRS, YFSETQ. V was pared by 0 bases and J by 3 bases, with 10 bases between. The CDR3 extends over 15 amino acids. CDR3 nucleotide sequence: TGCGCCAGCAGCTTGGAGGTAGGGGCCAATCAGCCCCAGCATTTT. The encoded protein is CASSLEVGANQPQHF. The full variable domain, completed using reference TRBV5-1 and TRBJ1-5, is KAGVTQTPRYLIKTRGQQVTLSCSPISGHRSVSWYQQTPGQGLQFLFEYFSETQRNKGNFPGRFSGRQFSNSRSEMNVSTLELGDSALYLCASSLEVGANQPQHFGDGTRLSIL.

This chain connects TRBV7-8 to TRBJ2-3, with 12 bases fitting TRBD2. Germline values: CDR1 SGHVS, CDR2 FQNEAQ. The CDR3 has 16 amino acids. Trimming cost V 3 bases and J 4 bases; bases outside gene matches: 5. The CDR3 nucleotides read TGTGCCAGCAGCTTTATGACTAGCGGGAGCGCAGATACGCAGTATTTT. It specifies CASSFMTSGSADTQYF.

This sequence joins TRBV9 and TRBJ2-7; D possibly corresponds to TRBD2 (6 bases). CDR1 is SGDLS and CDR2 is YYNGEE in the germline V gene. There are 14 residues in the CDR3. The V gene lost 4 bases and the J gene lost 3 bases, with 14 bases spanning the gap. The CDR3 region is CASSTGGSFYEQYF. The CDR3 DNA sequence: TGTGCCAGCAGCACCGGGGGTAGCTTCTACGAGCAGTACTTC.

V gene TRBV7-9 combines with J gene TRBJ2-1; 8 bases are a match to TRBD1. Per germline, CDR1 SEHNR and CDR2 FQNEAQ (reference sequence). V lost 5 bases and J lost 0; bases outside the gene matches: 9. This CDR3 is 17 amino acids long. CDR3 DNA sequence: TGTGCCAGCAGCCTTCAAGCAGGGGGCTTCTCCTACAATGAGCAGTTCTTC. It codes for CASSLQAGGFSYNEQFF.

The chain links TRBV27 to TRBJ2-5, with D possibly being TRBD2 (7 bases). Germline lookup yields CDR1 MNHEY and CDR2 SMNVEV (reference sequence). Trimming stripped 4 bases from V and 10 bases from J, with 16 bases between. The CDR3 contains 13 residues. This CDR3 is CASSWRGPGGQYF. Here the CDR3 DNA reads TGTGCCAGCAGTTGGCGGGGGCCCGGGGGCCAGTACTTC.

The V and J genes are TRBV18 and TRBJ2-5; D perhaps matches TRBD1 (6 bases). The germline V gene encodes CDR1 KGHSH and CDR2 LQKENI. The ends were cut back, 5 bases at V and 1 base at J, with 11 bases in the middle. This CDR3 is 14 amino acids long. In DNA form, the CDR3 reads TGTGCCAGCTCAAGTGCGACAGGCCAAGAGACCCAGTACTTC. It encodes CASSSATGQETQYF. Supplemented by reference TRBV18 and TRBJ2-5, the full variable domain reads NAGVMQNPRHLVRRRGQEARLRCSPMKGHSHVYWYRQLPEEGLKFMVYLQKENIIDESGMPKERFSAEFPKEGPSILRIQQVVRGDSAAYFCASSSATGQETQYFGPGTRLLVL.

This clone was detected a few times. The chain has TRBV28 and TRBJ2-3, with 10 bases that match TRBD1. This CDR3 comprises 17 residues. After removal of 4 bases from V and 1 base from J, the junction contained 8 bases not matched to a gene. Germline CDR1 MDHEN, CDR2 SYDVKM. CDR3 in DNA: TGTGCCAGCAGTTCAGCAGACAGGGGGCTTGGCACAGATACGCAGTATTTT. Encoded protein: CASSSADRGLGTDTQYF. The complete variable domain, with remaining parts taken from reference TRBV28 and TRBJ2-3, reads DVKVTQSSRYLVKRTGEKVFLECVQDMDHENMFWYRQDPGLGLRLIYFSYDVKMKEKGDIPEGYSVSREKKERFSLILESASTNQTSMYLCASSSADRGLGTDTQYFGPGTRLTVL.

This chain joins TRBV29-1 and TRBJ2-7; 10 positions match TRBD1. J was trimmed by 3 bases and V by 6 bases; bases with no gene match: 5. This CDR3 has 13 residues. CDR1 is SQVTM, CDR2 ANQGSEA, per germline. The CDR3 is CSVFGQGDYEQYF. DNA for the CDR3: TGCAGCGTGTTTGGACAGGGGGACTACGAGCAGTACTTC.

The chain combines TRBV5-1 with TRBJ2-3, with 7 nucleotides matching TRBD2. This CDR3 comprises 14 residues. Trimming removed 4 bases from V and 1 base from J; junction bases left unmatched: 3. Looked up from germline, CDR1 is SGHRS and CDR2 is YFSETQ. CDR3 DNA: TGCGCCAGCAGCGGGAGGGCTGGCACAGATACGCAGTATTTT. This codes for CASSGRAGTDTQYF.